This record covers a single T cell receptor (beta chain). These data originate in a study of blood T cell repertoires in COVID-19. Study details: In each case, the material was cDNA or gDNA derived from T cells, B-cell-depleted T cells, or PBMCs.

Germline V gene sequence: CDR1 LNHDA, CDR2 SQIVND (reference sequence). CDR3 size: 13 residues. Trimming shortened V by 5 bases and J by 4 bases, and 12 bases separated the two germline ends. Original methodology: The authors estimated nucleated cell counts from reference gene primer amplification. The repertoire was sequenced with immunoSEQ multiplex PCR; TCRdb's copy has only in-frame clones and lacks some. D and trimming were read from the DNA, whereas the V and J calls and clone size are those reported in that table. The sample holds 250,000 to 350,000 clones; 90% are singletons and the top ten take roughly 1.5%.

Material: PBMCs or T cells enriched from blood (not recorded which). This chain connects TRBV19 to TRBJ2-7, with a possible D match to TRBD1 (5 bases). The TCR sequence derives from a woman aged 18-29 years with acute COVID-19. The CDR3 DNA reads as TGTGCCAGTAGTGTTCAGGGAAGATACGAGCAGTACTTC. Amino acids: CASSVQGRYEQYF. The full variable domain, completed using reference TRBV19 and TRBJ2-7, is DGGITQSPKYLFRKEGQNVTLSCEQNLNHDAMYWYRQDPGQGLRLIYYSQIVNDFQKGDIAEGYSVSREKKESFPLTVTSAQKNPTAFYLCASSVQGRYEQYFGPGTRLTVT.